Given below is one T cell receptor (beta chain) in context. The antigen remains unidentified. Cells that had been cultured for 9 to 10 days were the source of isolated CD4+ T cells. CDR3 size: 16 residues. The germline CDR1 and CDR2 sequences are SGHDN and FVKESK. V lost 0 bases, J lost 1 base, and 12 bases lay in between. Clones were read by immunoSEQ multiplex PCR, and TCRdb kept only the in-frame ones, dropping some. The sample consists of about 38,000 clones, roughly 82% of them appearing once. The sample belongs to a study of vaccination effects on CD4 cells after COVID-19. Source: CD4+ T cells from PBMCs cultured without peptide, taken before COVID-19 vaccination. This sequence joins TRBV14 and TRBJ1-1; D remains unclear. The clonotype comes from a human donor who received a COVID-19 vaccine. The CDR3 DNA reads as TGTGCCAGCAGCCAAGAACTAGGCCGTACGAACACTGAAGCTTTCTTT. Translation gives CASSQELGRTNTEAFF.